The 8 T cell receptor beta chains in this list originate from one sample, sequenced in a study of T cell repertoires in cytomegalovirus infection (dated by TCRdb to between 2017 and 2020). Explained via the paper, the treatment or condition label denotes: in vitro stimulation with specific CMV peptide epitopes to enrich CMV-specific T cells. TCRdb shows the sequencer as Illumina HiSeq 1500. Using fastp at Q25 and MiXCR, TCRdb reprocessed the public reads and kept productive beta chains. Identical CDR3 proteins give one entry, which carries the most common genes and DNA. This sample holds about 570,000 distinct CDR3 sequences; about 40% were observed only once. The ten top clones hold around 50% of the sample. Antigen specificity for these receptors is unknown. The sample here was cultured PBMCs, taken from culture after CMV antigen stimulation. These receptors were collected from a human donor in good health (CMV status not recorded). Some clones in this sample may be carry-over from other donors' samples.

This chain connects TRBV7-2 to TRBJ1-6; the D gene is possibly TRBD1 (5 bases). V lost 1 base and J lost 6, with 13 bases in between. The CDR3 totals 16 residues. The germline V gene has CDR1 SGHTA and CDR2 FQGNSA. Written as DNA, the CDR3 is TGTGCCAGCAGCTTAGAGCCTCAGGGCCTTAATTCACCCCTCCACTTT. Amino acid sequence: CASSLEPQGLNSPLHF.

The gene calls are TRBV5-1 and TRBJ2-1, with a tentative D call TRBD2 (6 bases). The CDR3 is 16 residues long. Trimming removed 3 bases at V and 4 bases at J, with 17 bases between. The V gene's germline CDR1 is SGHRS and CDR2 YFSETQ. The CDR3 nucleotides are TGCGCCAGCAGCTCCGAGGGTAGCGGTTATTACAATGAGCAGTTCTTC. It yields the protein CASSSEGSGYYNEQFF.

This chain joins TRBV5-4 and TRBJ2-3, with 9 bases aligning to TRBD2. This CDR3 region has 19 residues. Germline V gives CDR1 SGHNT, CDR2 YYREEE (reference sequence). The ends lost 5 bases at V and 3 bases at J; junction bases unmatched: 19. Here the CDR3 DNA reads TGTGCCAGCAGGAGGTCATCGGCGGGAGGGCCTGGGTGGACAGATACGCAGTATTTT. This gives the protein CASRRSSAGGPGWTDTQYF. The full variable domain, with the rest looked up from reference TRBV5-4 and TRBJ2-3, is ETGVTQSPTHLIKTRGQQVTLRCSSQSGHNTVSWYQQALGQGPQFIFQYYREEENGRGNFPPRFSGLQFPNYSSELNVNALELDDSALYLCASRRSSAGGPGWTDTQYFGPGTRLTVL.

This clonotype was seen a handful of times. The gene calls are TRBV4-3 and TRBJ1-2; possibly TRBD1 for D (5 bases). Germline CDR1 is LGHNA and CDR2 is YSLEER. This CDR3 has 13 residues. Trimming shortened V by 1 base and J by 5 bases, and 8 bases separated the two germline ends. The CDR3 DNA reads TGCGCCAGCAGCCAAGGGGACGGGTATGGCTACACCTTC. Translating it yields CASSQGDGYGYTF.

This clonotype was picked up many times. The chain joins TRBV7-2 to TRBJ2-5; perhaps TRBD2 as D (6 bases). In germline, CDR1 is SGHTA, CDR2 FQGNSA. The CDR3 extends over 13 amino acids. V lost 3 bases and J lost 3, with 8 bases in between. CDR3 nucleotide sequence: TGTGCCAGCAGCTTTGCTAGCGAAGAGACCCAGTACTTC. Translating gives CASSFASEETQYF.

In its sample, this clonotype was seen many times. The V call is TRBV7-2, the J call TRBJ2-1, with 7 positions matching TRBD2. The CDR3 is made up of 14 amino acids. The germline CDR1 and CDR2 sequences are SGHTA and FQGNSA. V was pared by 1 base and J by 5 bases, with 2 bases of the junction left unmatched. The CDR3 is CASSLGGTNNEQFF. The CDR3, as DNA: TGTGCCAGCAGCTTAGGGGGGACTAACAATGAGCAGTTCTTC.

CDR3 loop: CASRVQVGPQHF. The DNA of the CDR3 is TGTGCCAGTAGGGTCCAGGTCGGCCCCCAGCATTTT. The chain carries TRBV19 and TRBJ1-5; D is ambiguous. Germline assignment: CDR1 LNHDA and CDR2 SQIVND (reference sequence). V dropped 6 bases and J dropped 10 bases, with 13 bases sitting between them. The CDR3 extends over 12 amino acids.

This rearrangement joins TRBV19 to TRBJ2-7; 7 bases map to TRBD1. The V gene's germline CDR1 is LNHDA and CDR2 SQIVND (reference sequence). The J segment lost 3 bases and the V segment lost 4 bases, leaving 6 bases of the junction unmatched. The CDR3 sequence is 14 residues long. The CDR3 sequence: CASSTGTANYEQYF. CDR3 DNA sequence: TGTGCCAGTAGTACCGGGACAGCAAACTACGAGCAGTACTTC.